The subject of this entry is one T cell receptor (beta chain). The antigen is undetermined. This sample was taken from a study of blood T cells in healthy people across ages. Overall study findings and caveats: Researchers report that TCR beta diversity correlated strongly with naive T cell percentage. Significant beta diversity loss was already apparent by age approximately 38, declining roughly linearly.

Each sample yielded at least 5 micrograms of PBMC total RNA. Together with a sample-barcoded 5' primer, a J-beta primer mix was included in a second PCR lasting about 6 to 11 cycles. TCRdb passed the 5' RACE reads through MiXCR, listing each CDR3 protein once. The sample includes roughly 730,000 distinct CDR3 sequences, about 61% seen only once; the top ten take around a quarter. CDR1 is LGHNA, CDR2 YSLEER, per germline. CDR3 length: 16 amino acids. V shed 1 base, J shed 5 bases, and the junction held 8 bases outside the gene matches. The chain joins TRBV4-3 to TRBJ2-5; 9 positions agree with TRBD2. Material for sequencing was blood. This receptor was obtained from a man between 40 and 49 years old in good health. In nucleotides, the CDR3 is TGCGCCAGCAGCCAAGTATTAGCGGGAGAATCGGAGACCCAGTACTTC. This gives the protein CASSQVLAGESETQYF.